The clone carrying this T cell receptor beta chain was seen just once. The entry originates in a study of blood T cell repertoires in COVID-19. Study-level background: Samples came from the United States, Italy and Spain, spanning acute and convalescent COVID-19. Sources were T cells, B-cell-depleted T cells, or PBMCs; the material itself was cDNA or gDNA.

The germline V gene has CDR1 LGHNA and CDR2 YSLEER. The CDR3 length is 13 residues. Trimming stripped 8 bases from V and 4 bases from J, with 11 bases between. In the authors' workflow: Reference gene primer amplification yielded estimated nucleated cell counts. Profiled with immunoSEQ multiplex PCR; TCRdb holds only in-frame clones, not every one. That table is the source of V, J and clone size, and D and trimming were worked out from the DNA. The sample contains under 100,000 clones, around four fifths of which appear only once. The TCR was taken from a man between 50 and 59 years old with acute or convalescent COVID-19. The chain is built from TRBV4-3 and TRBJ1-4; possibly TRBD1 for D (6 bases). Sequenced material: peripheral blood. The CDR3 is CASRQENNEKLFF. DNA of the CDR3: TGCGCCAGCCGACAGGAGAATAATGAAAAACTGTTTTTT.